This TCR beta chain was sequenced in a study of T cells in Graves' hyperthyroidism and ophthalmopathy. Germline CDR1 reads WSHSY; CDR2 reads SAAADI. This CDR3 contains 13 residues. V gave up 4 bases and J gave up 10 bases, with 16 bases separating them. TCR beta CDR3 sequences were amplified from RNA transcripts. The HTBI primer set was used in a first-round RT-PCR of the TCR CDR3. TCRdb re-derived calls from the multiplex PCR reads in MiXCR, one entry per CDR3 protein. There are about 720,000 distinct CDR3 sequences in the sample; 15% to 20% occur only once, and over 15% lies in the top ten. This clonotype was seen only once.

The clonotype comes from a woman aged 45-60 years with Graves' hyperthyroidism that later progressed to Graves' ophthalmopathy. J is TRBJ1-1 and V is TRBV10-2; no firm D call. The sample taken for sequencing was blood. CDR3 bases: TGCGCCAGCAGTGTATTAGGGCTAATGTCAGCTTTCTTT. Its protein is CASSVLGLMSAFF.